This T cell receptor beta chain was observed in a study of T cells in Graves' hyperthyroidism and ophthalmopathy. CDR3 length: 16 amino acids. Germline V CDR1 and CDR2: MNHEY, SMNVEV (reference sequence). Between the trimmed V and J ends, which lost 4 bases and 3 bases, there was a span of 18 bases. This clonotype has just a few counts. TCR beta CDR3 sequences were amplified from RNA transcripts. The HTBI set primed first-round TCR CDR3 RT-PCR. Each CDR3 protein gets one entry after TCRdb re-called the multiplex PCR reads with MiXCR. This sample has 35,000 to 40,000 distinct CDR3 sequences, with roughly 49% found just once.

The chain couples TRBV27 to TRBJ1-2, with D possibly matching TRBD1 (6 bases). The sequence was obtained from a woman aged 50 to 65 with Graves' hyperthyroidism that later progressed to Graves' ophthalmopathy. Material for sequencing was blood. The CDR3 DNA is TGTGCCAGCAGTTCCTCCACGGCAGGGGATTACTATGGCTACACCTTC. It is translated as CASSSSTAGDYYGYTF.